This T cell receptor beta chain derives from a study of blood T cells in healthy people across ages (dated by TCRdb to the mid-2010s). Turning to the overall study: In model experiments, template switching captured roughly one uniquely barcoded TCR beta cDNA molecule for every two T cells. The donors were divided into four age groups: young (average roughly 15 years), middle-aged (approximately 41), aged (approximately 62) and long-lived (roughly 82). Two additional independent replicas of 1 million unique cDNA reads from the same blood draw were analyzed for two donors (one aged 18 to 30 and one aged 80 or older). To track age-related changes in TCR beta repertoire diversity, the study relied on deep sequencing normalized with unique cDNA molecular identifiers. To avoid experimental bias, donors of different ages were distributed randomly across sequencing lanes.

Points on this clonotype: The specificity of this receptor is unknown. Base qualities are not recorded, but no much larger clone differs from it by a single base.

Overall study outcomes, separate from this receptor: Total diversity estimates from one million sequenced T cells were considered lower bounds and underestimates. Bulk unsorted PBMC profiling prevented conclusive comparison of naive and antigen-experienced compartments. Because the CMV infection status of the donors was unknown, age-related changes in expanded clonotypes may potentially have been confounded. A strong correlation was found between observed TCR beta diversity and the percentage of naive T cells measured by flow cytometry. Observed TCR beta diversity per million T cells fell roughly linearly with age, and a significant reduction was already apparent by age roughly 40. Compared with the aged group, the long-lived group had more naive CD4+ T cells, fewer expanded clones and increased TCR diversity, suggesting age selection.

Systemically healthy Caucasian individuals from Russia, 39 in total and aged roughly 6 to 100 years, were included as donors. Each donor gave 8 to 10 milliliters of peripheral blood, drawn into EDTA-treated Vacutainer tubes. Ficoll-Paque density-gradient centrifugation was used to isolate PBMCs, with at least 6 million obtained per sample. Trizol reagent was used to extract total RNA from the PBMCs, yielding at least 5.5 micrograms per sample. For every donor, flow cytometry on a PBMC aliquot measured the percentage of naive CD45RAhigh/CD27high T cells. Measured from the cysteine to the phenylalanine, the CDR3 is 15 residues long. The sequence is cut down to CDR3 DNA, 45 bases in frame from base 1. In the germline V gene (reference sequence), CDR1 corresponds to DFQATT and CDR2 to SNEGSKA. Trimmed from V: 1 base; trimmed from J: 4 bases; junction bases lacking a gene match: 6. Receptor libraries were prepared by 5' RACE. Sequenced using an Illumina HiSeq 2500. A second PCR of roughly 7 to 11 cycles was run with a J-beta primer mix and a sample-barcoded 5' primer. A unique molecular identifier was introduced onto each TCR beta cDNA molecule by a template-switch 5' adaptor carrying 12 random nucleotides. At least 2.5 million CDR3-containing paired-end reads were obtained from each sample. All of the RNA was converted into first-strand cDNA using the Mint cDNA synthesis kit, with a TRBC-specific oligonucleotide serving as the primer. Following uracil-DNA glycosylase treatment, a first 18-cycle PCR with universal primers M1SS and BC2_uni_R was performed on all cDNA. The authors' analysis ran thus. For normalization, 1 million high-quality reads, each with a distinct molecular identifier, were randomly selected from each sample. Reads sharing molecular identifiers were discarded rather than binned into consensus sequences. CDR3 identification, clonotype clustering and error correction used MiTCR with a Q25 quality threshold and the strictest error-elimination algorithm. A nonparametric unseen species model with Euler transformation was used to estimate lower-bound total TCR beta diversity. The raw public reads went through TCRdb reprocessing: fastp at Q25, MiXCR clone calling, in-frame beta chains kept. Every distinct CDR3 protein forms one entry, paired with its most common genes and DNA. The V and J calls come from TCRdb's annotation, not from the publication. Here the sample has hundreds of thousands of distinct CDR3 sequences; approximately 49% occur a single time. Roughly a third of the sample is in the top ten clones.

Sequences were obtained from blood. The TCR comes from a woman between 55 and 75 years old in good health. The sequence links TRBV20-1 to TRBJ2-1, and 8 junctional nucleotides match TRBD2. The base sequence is TGCAGTGCTAGAGGTAGCGGGAAATGGTACAATGAGCAGTTCTTC. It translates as CSARGSGKWYNEQFF.